This paragraph covers one TCR beta chain sequence. This entry belongs to a study of T cell changes during pregnancy in multiple sclerosis. Sequencing was performed with immunoSEQ multiplex PCR; in TCRdb, only in-frame clones are kept and a portion is missing. The sample records roughly 56,000 clones, roughly 87% being singletons. The input for sequencing was peripheral blood, taken in the first trimester of pregnancy. This sequence was found in a female donor with multiple sclerosis, enrolled in a pregnancy study.

Here the CDR3 DNA reads TGTGCCAGTGGAGGGACTAGCGCCGGTGAGCAGTTCTTC. It is translated as CASGGTSAGEQFF. The chain has TRBV19 and TRBJ2-1; 10 nucleotides align to TRBD2. The CDR3 runs to 13 residues. Germline CDR1 LNHDA, CDR2 SQIVND (reference sequence). V lost 8 bases, J lost 9 bases, and 7 bases stayed unmatched.